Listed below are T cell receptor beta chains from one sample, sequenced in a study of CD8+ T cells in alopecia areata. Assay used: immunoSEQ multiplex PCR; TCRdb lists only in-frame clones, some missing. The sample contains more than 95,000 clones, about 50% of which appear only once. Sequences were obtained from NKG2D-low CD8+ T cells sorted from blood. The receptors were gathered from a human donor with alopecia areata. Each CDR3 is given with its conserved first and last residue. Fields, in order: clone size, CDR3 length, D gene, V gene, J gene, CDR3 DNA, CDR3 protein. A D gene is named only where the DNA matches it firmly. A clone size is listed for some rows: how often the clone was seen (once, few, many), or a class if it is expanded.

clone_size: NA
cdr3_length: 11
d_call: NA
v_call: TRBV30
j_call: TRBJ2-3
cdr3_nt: TGTGCCTGGGGGTTAGGGGATACGCAGTATTTT
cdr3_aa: CAWGLGDTQYF

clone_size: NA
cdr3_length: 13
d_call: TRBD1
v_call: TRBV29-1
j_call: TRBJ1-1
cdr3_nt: TGCAGCGTTTTACAGGGGGCCGACACTGAAGCTTTCTTT
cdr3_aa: CSVLQGADTEAFF

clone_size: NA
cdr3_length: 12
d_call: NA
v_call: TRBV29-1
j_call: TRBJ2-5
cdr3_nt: TGCAGCACCCCAGGCCCGAGGGGGACCCAGTACTTC
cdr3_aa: CSTPGPRGTQYF

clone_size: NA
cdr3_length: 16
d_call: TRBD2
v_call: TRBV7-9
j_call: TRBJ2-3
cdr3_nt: TGTGCCAGCAGCTTAAGTTTAGGCGGGGGGCCTGAGACGCAGTATTTT
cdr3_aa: CASSLSLGGGPETQYF

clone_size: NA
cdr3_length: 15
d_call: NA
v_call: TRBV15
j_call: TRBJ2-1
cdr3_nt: TGTGCCACCAGCAGAGAAAGGGGCGCGGTTGAGGAGCAGTTCTTC
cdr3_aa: CATSRERGAVEEQFF

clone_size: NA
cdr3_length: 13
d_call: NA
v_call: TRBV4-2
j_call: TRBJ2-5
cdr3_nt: TGTGCCAGCAGCCAAGGTGTTGGGGAGACCCAGTACTTC
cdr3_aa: CASSQGVGETQYF

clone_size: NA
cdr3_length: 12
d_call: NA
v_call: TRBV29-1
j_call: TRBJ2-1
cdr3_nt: TGCAGCGTTGAAGTATCCCAGGGTGAGCAGTTCTTC
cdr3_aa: CSVEVSQGEQFF

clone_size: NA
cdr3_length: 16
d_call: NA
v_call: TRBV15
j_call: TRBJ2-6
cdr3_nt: TGTGCCACCAGCACTGAGGGGGACTCTGGGGCCAACGTCCTGACTTTC
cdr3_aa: CATSTEGDSGANVLTF

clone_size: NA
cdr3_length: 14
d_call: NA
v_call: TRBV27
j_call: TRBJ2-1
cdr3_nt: TGTGCCAGCAGTTTATACGGGGTAACTAGTGAGCAGTTCTTC
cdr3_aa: CASSLYGVTSEQFF

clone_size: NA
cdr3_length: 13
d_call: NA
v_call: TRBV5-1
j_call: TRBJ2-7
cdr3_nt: TGCGCCAGCAGCTTCGCGGAGCTCTACGAGCAGTACTTC
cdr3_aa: CASSFAELYEQYF

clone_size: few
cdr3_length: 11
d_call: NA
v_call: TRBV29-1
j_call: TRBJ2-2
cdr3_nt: TGCAGCGGTCAGGGAACCGGGGAGCTGTTTTTT
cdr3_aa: CSGQGTGELFF

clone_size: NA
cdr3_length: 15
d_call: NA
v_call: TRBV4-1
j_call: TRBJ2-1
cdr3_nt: TGCGCCAGCAGCCAAGATCCGGCAGGGGTAAATGAGCAGTTCTTC
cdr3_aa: CASSQDPAGVNEQFF

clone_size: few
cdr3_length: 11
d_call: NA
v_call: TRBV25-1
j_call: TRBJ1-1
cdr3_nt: TGTGCCAGCTTCCTGGGGGCCACAGCTTTCTTT
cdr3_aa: CASFLGATAFF

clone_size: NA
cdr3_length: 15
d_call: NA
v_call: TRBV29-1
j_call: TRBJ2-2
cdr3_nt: TGCAGCGTTGCCCCAGGGCCCGCGAACACCGGGGAGCTGTTTTTT
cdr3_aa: CSVAPGPANTGELFF

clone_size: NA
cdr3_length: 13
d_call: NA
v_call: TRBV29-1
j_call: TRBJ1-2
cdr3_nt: TGCAGCGTTGAATTAGACAGCTCCCGCGGCTACACCTTC
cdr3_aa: CSVELDSSRGYTF

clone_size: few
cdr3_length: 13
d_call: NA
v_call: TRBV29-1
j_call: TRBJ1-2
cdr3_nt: TGCAGCGTTGAAAATCCGGGGGACTATGGCTACACCTTC
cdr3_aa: CSVENPGDYGYTF

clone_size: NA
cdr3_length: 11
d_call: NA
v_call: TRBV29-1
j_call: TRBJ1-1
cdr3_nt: TGCAGCGTTACAGTGAACACTGAAGCTTTCTTT
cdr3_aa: CSVTVNTEAFF

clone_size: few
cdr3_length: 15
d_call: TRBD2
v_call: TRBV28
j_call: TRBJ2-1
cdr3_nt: TGTGCCAGCAGTCTTATAGCGGGGGCCTACAATGAGCAGTTCTTC
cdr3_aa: CASSLIAGAYNEQFF

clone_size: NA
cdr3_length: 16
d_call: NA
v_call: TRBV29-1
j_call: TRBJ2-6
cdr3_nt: TGCAGCGTTGAAGTAGGAGCCAGTGCTGGGGCCAACGTCCTGACTTTC
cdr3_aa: CSVEVGASAGANVLTF

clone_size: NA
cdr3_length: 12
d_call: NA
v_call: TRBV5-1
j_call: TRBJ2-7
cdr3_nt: TGCGCCAGCAGCTCGGGACCCTACGAGCAGTACTTC
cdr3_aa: CASSSGPYEQYF

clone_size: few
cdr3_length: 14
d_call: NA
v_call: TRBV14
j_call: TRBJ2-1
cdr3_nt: TGTGCCAGCAGCCTTCTCGCCTCTTACAATGAGCAGTTCTTC
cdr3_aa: CASSLLASYNEQFF

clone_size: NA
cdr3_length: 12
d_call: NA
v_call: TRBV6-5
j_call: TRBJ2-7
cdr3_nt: TGTGCCAGCAGTTACTCCAGCCGCGAGCAGTACTTC
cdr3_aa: CASSYSSREQYF

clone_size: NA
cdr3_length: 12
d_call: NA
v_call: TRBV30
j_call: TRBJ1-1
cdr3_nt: TGTGCCTGGACTAGTGGGGGGACTGAAGCTTTCTTT
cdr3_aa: CAWTSGGTEAFF

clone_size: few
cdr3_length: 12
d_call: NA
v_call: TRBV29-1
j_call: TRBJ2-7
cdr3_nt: TGCAGCGTCTCCGCAGGGGCTAAAGAGCAGTACTTC
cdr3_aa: CSVSAGAKEQYF

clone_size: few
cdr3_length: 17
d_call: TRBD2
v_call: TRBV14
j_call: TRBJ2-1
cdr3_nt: TGTGCCAGCAGCCAGGGACTAGCGGGAGTCCCCTACAATGAGCAGTTCTTC
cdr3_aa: CASSQGLAGVPYNEQFF

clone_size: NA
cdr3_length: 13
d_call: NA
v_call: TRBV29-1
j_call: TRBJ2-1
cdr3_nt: TGCAGCGTTTTGACCCTACCCTACAATGAGCAGTTCTTC
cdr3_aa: CSVLTLPYNEQFF

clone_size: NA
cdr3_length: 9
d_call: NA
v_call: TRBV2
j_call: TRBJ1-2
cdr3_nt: TGTGCCAGCAGCGAACCGTACACCTTC
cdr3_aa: CASSEPYTF

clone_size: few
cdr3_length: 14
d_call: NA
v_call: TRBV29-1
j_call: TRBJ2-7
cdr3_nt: TGCAGCGTTGAAGAGGCCAAGTATCGATACGAGCAGTACTTC
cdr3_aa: CSVEEAKYRYEQYF

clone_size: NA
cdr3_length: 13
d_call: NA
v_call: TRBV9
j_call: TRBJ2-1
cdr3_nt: TGTGCCAGCAGCGGGAGCGGGTACAATGAGCAGTTCTTC
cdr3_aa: CASSGSGYNEQFF

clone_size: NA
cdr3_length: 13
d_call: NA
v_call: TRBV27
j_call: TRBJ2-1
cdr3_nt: TGTGCCAGCAGGGGCCGAGAACACAATGAGCAGTTCTTC
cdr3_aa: CASRGREHNEQFF

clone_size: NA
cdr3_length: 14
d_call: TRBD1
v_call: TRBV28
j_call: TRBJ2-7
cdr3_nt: TGTGCCAGCAGTTTATCGGGACAGGGTTACGAGCAGTACTTC
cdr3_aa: CASSLSGQGYEQYF

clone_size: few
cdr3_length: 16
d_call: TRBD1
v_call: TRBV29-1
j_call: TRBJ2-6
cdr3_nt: TGCAGCGTTGATTGGACAGGCGCGTCCGGGGCCAACGTCCTGACTTTC
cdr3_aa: CSVDWTGASGANVLTF

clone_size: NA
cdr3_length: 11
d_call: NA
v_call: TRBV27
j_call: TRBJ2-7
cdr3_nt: TGTGCCAGCAGTTCCGGACAGGAGCAGTACTTC
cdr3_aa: CASSSGQEQYF

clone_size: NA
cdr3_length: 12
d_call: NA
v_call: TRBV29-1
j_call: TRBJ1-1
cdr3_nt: TGCAGCGTTGGTTTGGGGAGTGGTGAAGCTTTCTTT
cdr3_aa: CSVGLGSGEAFF

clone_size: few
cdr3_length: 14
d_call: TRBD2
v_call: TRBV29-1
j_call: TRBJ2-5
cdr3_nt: TGCAGCGTTGATTTGGCTAGCGGCCAAGAGACCCAGTACTTC
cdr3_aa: CSVDLASGQETQYF

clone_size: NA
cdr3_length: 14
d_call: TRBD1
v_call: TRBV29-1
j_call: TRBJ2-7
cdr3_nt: TGCAGCGTACTCGGGACAGGGGATTCCTACGAGCAGTACTTC
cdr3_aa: CSVLGTGDSYEQYF

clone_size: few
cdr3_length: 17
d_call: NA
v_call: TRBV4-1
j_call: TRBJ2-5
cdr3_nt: TGCGCCAGCAGCCAAGCCCCGATAAACCAGTACCAAGAGACCCAGTACTTC
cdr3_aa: CASSQAPINQYQETQYF

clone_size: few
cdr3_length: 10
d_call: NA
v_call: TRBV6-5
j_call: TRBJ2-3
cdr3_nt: TGTGCCAGCGGGGTAGATACGCAGTATTTT
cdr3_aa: CASGVDTQYF

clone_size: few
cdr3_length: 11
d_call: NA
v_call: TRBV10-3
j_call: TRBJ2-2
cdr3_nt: TGTGCCATCAGTGTAACCGGGGAGCTGTTTTTT
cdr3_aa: CAISVTGELFF

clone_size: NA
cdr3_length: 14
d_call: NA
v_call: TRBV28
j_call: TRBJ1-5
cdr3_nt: TGTGCCAGCGGATACAGGGACAGCAATCAGCCCCAGCATTTT
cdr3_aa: CASGYRDSNQPQHF

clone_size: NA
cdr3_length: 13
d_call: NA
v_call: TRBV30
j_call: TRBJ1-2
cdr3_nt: TGTGCCTGGAGTGTGGGGTTGCATCTCGGCTACACCTTC
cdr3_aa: CAWSVGLHLGYTF

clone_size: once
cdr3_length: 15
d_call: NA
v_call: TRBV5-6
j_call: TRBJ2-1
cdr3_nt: TGTGCCAGCAGCTTTTCCCGGGGAAACTACAATGAGCAGTTCTTC
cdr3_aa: CASSFSRGNYNEQFF

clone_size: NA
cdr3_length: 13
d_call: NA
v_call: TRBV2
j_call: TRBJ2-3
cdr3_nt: TGTGCCAGCGGAGGGGACGAGACAGATACGCAGTATTTT
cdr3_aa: CASGGDETDTQYF

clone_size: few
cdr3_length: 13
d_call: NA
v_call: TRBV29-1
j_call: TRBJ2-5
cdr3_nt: TGCAGCGTTGATGGGCGGTACCAAGAGACCCAGTACTTC
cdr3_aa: CSVDGRYQETQYF

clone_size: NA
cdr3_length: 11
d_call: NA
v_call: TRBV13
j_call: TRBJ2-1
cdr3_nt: TGTGCCAGCAGCTTAGCGTCCGAGCAGTTCTTC
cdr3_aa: CASSLASEQFF

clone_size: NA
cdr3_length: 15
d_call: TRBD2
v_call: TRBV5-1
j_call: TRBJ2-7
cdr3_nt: TGCGCCAGCAGCATGGGGACTAGCGTGAGAAACGAGCAGTACTTC
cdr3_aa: CASSMGTSVRNEQYF

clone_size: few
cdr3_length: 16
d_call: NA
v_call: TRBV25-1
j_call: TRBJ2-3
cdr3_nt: TGTGCCAGCAGTGAATACGTTAGCGGACCCACAGATACGCAGTATTTT
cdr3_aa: CASSEYVSGPTDTQYF

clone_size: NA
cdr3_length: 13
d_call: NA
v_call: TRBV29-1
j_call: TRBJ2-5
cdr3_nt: TGCAGCGTTGACTTAGGGACGCAAGAGACCCAGTACTTC
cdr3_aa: CSVDLGTQETQYF

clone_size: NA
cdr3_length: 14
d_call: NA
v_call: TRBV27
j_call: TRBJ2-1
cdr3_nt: TGTGCCAGCAGTCCCGACAGAGCCTACAATGAGCAGTTCTTC
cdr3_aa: CASSPDRAYNEQFF

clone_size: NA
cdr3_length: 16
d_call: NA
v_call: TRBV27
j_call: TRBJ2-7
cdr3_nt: TGTGCCAGCAGTTCCGCCGCCGGGACGCTCTCCTACGAGCAGTACTTC
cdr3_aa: CASSSAAGTLSYEQYF

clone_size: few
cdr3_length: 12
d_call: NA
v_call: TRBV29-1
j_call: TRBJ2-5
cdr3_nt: TGCAGCGTTTATTTTGGGCAAGAGACCCAGTACTTC
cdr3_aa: CSVYFGQETQYF

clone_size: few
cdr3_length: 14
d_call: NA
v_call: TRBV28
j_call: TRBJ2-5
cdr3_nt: TGTGCCAGCAGTTACCAGGGAGGAGCGGAGACCCAGTACTTC
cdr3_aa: CASSYQGGAETQYF

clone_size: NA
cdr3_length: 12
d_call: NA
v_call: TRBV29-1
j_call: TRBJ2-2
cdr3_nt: TGCAGCGGGACAGTAAACACCGGGGAGCTGTTTTTT
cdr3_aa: CSGTVNTGELFF

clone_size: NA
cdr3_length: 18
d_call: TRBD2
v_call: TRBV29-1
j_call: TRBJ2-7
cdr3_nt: TGCAGCGTGCAGGGGGGCCTAGCGGGGGCCCCCAGGGACTACGAGCAGTACTTC
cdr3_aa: CSVQGGLAGAPRDYEQYF

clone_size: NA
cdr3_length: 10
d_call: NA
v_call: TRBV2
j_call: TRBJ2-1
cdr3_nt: TGTGCCAGCATATCCAATGAGCAGTTCTTC
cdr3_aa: CASISNEQFF

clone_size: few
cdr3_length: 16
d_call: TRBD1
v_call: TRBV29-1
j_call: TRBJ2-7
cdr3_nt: TGCAGCGTGGGCGGCGGGGCCAGGGGGCTAACCTACGAGCAGTACTTC
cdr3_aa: CSVGGGARGLTYEQYF

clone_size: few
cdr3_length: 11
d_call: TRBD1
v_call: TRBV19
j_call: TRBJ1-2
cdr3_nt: TGTGCCACCGACAGGGGCTATGGCTACACCTTC
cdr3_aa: CATDRGYGYTF